This T cell receptor beta chain derives from a study of blood T cell repertoires in COVID-19 (dated by TCRdb to the early 2020s). General notes on the study: Samples from collaborators originated in the United States, Italy and Spain and spanned both the acute and convalescent phases of COVID-19. The samples were drawn from two sources: the first 160 participants of the ongoing ImmuneRACE study, and about 1,300 subjects contributed by 6 global collaborators. The repertoires were released in a freely available public database intended as a resource for research on the immune response to SARS-CoV-2. Where available, HLA class I and class II types were taken from metadata supplied by the sample provider and were not determined by assay-based typing. A de-identified subject ID, COVID-19 status, age in years and sex were almost always included in the sample metadata. Deeply sampled blood TCRbeta repertoires from subjects exposed to, actively infected with, or recovered from COVID-19 were included in the dataset. The material from the prospective study consisted of cDNA or gDNA derived from T cells, B-cell-depleted T cells, or PBMCs.

Including the terminal cysteine and phenylalanine, the CDR3 comprises 11 residues. Only CDR3 DNA remains: 33 bases, in frame from the first base. V and J lose 2 bases and 7 bases, and a span of 7 bases separates them. CDR1 SGHRS and CDR2 YFSETQ are derived from the germline V gene. Details on this clone: Its cognate antigen has yet to be identified. Base qualities are missing; no much larger clone stands one base away.

Results the study describes overall, beyond this receptor: The amount of clinical and demographic metadata varied by source and participant and was provided uncurated.

TCRbeta CDR3 regions were amplified from genomic DNA using the immunoSEQ Assay, a bias-controlled multiplex PCR. The study's processing was this. Within the assay, amplification of reference gene primers was used to estimate how many nucleated cells each sample contained. To quantify the absolute abundance of each unique TCRbeta CDR3 rearrangement, sequence reads were collapsed and filtered. Productive Simpson clonality was computed per sample as the square root of Simpson's diversity index over productive rearrangements. This is the immuneACCESS table as TCRdb keeps it, with only in-frame sequences that have V and J called. A part of the clones is gone; compared with another copy, unresolved V genes explain less than half, and the rest is unexplained. V and J calls and clone size are as listed in that table; D and trimming were resolved from the DNA. The sample table contains roughly 200,000 clones; only one count was recorded for roughly four fifths of them. The ten largest clones capture around 9% of the sample.

Participants in the prospective study were enrolled through a virtual design, were aged 18 to 89 years, and lived in roughly 26 United States geographic areas. Cohort assignment in the prospective study relied on participant-reported clinical history from a screening survey and a study questionnaire. Recovered participants in ImmuneRACE Cohort 3 were defined as having two consecutive negative NP/OP PCR tests, clearance from a healthcare professional, or resolution of symptoms. In the prospective study, whole blood, serum and a nasopharyngeal or oropharyngeal swab were collected from each participant by mobile phlebotomists. Prospective study participants could optionally give additional blood draws and questionnaires over an approximately two-month period. Before DNA extraction, prospective study blood samples were shipped either frozen or at room temperature.

The material sequenced was PBMCs or T cells enriched from blood (not recorded which). Here the chain combines TRBV5-1 and TRBJ2-7; the D gene identity is not certain. This TCR was recovered from a man in his forties or fifties who had recovered from COVID-19. The nucleotide sequence is TGCGCCAGCAGCTTAGAGAGGGAGCAGTACTTC. Its translation reads: CASSLEREQYF.